One and the same sample provided the 4 T cell receptor beta chains below, sequenced in a study of OX40 agonist ivuxolimab in advanced cancers. The protocol was immunoSEQ multiplex PCR, while the TCRdb copy is restricted to in-frame clones and leaves out a portion. This sample carries some 69,000 clones, 85% to 90% of them seen once, and the ten largest clones take under 12%. The specimen was CD4+ or CD8+ T cells sorted from blood, collected in a trial of the OX40 agonist ivuxolimab. These receptors were taken from an adult with an advanced solid tumor such as melanoma, head and neck, liver or kidney cancer.

The DNA for the CDR3 is TGTGCCAGCAGCCCCGGATACCAAGAGACCCAGTACTTC. It codes for CASSPGYQETQYF. The chain joins TRBV7-3 to TRBJ2-5; D remains unclear. The V and J ends lost 5 bases and 0 bases respectively, with 7 bases between them. CDR1 and CDR2 from the germline V gene are SGHTA and FQGTGA. The CDR3 runs to 13 residues.

The chain combines TRBV6-4 with TRBJ2-7, with 8 bases lining up with TRBD2. The CDR3 loop spans 16 amino acids. The J segment lost 2 bases and the V segment lost 0 bases, leaving 6 bases of the junction unmatched. Germline V gene lookup returns CDR1 MRHNA and CDR2 SNTAGT. CDR3 region: CASSDSETSVPYEQYF. CDR3 sequence (DNA): TGTGCCAGCAGTGACTCTGAGACTAGCGTCCCCTACGAGCAGTACTTC.

The chain has TRBV27 and TRBJ2-7; 7 bases fit TRBD2. This CDR3 region has 15 residues. Germline loops: CDR1 MNHEY, CDR2 SMNVEV (reference sequence). V trimming: 10 bases; J trimming: 4 bases; junction bases outside the gene matches: 16. The CDR3 is CATSKGSSGRYEQYF. The CDR3 DNA reads TGTGCCACCTCAAAAGGGTCTAGCGGAAGGTACGAGCAGTACTTC.

The rearrangement joins TRBV4-2 to TRBJ2-7; D might be TRBD2 (5 bases). CDR3 length equals 16 residues. Germline V lookup: CDR1 LGHNA, CDR2 YNFKEQ. Trimming took off 0 bases at V and 7 bases at J, with 19 bases between the two ends. DNA of the CDR3: TGTGCCAGCAGCCAAGAAGTCGGCGCGGTTTCGGGGGAGCAGTACTTC. Amino acids: CASSQEVGAVSGEQYF.